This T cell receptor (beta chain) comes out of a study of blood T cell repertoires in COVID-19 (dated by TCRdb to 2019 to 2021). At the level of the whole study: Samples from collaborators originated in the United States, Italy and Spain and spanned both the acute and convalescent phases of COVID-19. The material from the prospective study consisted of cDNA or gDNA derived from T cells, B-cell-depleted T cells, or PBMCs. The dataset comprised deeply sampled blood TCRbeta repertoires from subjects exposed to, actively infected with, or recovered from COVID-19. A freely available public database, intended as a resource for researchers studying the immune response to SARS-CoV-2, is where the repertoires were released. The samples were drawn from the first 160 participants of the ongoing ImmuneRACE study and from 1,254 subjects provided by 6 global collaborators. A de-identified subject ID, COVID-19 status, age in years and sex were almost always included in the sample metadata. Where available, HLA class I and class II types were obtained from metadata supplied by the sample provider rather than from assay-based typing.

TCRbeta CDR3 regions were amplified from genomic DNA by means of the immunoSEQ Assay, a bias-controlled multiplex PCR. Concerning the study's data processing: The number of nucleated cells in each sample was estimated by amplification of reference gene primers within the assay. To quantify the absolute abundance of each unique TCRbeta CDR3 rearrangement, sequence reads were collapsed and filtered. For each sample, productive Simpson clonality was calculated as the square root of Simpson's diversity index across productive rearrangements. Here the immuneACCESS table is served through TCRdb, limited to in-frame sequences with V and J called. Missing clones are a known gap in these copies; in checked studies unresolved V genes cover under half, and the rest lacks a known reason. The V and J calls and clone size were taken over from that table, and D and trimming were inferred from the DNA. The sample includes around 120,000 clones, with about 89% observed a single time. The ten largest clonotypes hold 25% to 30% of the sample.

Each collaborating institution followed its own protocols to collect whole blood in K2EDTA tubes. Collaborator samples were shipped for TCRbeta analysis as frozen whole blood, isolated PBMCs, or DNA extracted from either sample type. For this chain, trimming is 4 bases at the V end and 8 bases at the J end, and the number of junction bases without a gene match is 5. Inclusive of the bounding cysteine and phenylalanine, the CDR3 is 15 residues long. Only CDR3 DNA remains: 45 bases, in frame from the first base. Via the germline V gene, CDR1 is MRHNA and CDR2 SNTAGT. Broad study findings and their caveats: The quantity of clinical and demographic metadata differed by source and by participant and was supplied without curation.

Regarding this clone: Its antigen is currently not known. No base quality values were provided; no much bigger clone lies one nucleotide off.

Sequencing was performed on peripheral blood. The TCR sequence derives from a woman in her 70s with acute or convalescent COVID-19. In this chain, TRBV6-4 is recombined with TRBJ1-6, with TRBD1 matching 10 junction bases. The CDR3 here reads CASSVSTGGHSPLHF. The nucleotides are TGTGCCAGCAGTGTTTCGACAGGGGGCCATTCACCCCTCCACTTT.